Listed below are T cell receptor beta chains from one sample, sequenced in a study of T cell responses to AZD1222 COVID-19 vaccine. Generated by immunoSEQ multiplex PCR, the TCRdb table keeps only in-frame clones and is missing some. The table records about 77,000 clones, more than 90% of them present only once. The specimen comprised peripheral blood, sampled 28 days after the second AZD1222 dose. Receptors were obtained from an adult who received the AZD1222 COVID-19 vaccine. Each CDR3 is given with its conserved first and last residue. A D gene is named only where the DNA matches it firmly. Clone sizes are given selectively: once, few, many, or a class where the clone is expanded.

.	TRBD2	TRBV12-5	TRBJ2-7	CASGLSTSGISYEQYF	TGTGCTAGTGGTTTATCAACTAGCGGGATTTCCTACGAGCAGTACTTC
.	TRBD1	TRBV27	TRBJ1-2	CASRPGQTNYGYTF	TGTGCCAGCCGACCGGGACAGACTAACTATGGCTACACCTTC
.	.	TRBV3-1/TRBV3-2	TRBJ2-7	CASSFDSYEQYF	TGTGCCAGCAGCTTCGACTCCTACGAGCAGTACTTC
.	.	TRBV10-3	TRBJ2-1	CAISEEEEGRFF	TGTGCCATCAGTGAGGAGGAGGAAGGTCGGTTCTTC
once	.	TRBV7-8	TRBJ1-1	CASSLDGQGNFHHEAFF	TGTGCCAGCAGCTTAGACGGGCAGGGGAACTTTCACCATGAAGCTTTCTTT
.	.	TRBV7-9	TRBJ1-1	CASSPSGTEAFF	TGTGCCAGCAGCCCGTCCGGGACTGAAGCTTTCTTT
.	.	TRBV7-2	TRBJ1-5	CASSLRGNQPQHF	TGTGCCAGCAGCTTGAGGGGCAATCAGCCCCAGCATTTT
once	.	TRBV7-8	TRBJ2-5	CASSSLGPEETQYF	TGTGCCAGCAGCTCCCTAGGCCCCGAAGAGACCCAGTACTTC
.	TRBD1	TRBV30	TRBJ1-1	CAWRSRDRGYTEAFF	TGTGCCTGGAGGTCGAGGGACAGGGGCTACACTGAAGCTTTCTTT
.	.	TRBV10-3	TRBJ2-3	CAISRADSTDTQYF	TGTGCCATCAGTAGAGCGGACTCCACAGATACGCAGTATTTT
.	.	TRBV7-9	TRBJ1-1	CAGGRNTEAFF	TGTGCAGGGGGGCGAAACACTGAAGCTTTCTTT
.	TRBD2	TRBV7-8	TRBJ2-1	CASSLYQTSGREFF	TGTGCCAGCAGCCTTTACCAAACTAGCGGGAGAGAATTCTTC
once	.	TRBV30	TRBJ1-1	CAWSVSLGLATEAFF	TGTGCCTGGAGTGTATCGTTAGGACTTGCAACTGAAGCTTTCTTT
.	.	TRBV27	TRBJ1-1	CASSPLGSGEAFF	TGTGCCAGCAGTCCCCTCGGGTCGGGTGAAGCTTTCTTT
.	TRBD1	TRBV5-1	TRBJ2-1	CASSLGYRGRYNEQFF	TGCGCCAGCAGCTTGGGGTACAGGGGGCGGTACAATGAGCAGTTCTTC
.	TRBD1	TRBV19	TRBJ2-7	CASTKTGSAYEQYF	TGTGCCAGTACGAAGACAGGGTCGGCCTACGAGCAGTACTTC
.	TRBD2	TRBV5-4	TRBJ2-1	CASSAGLAGGSYNEQFF	TGTGCCAGCAGCGCGGGACTAGCGGGAGGATCCTACAATGAGCAGTTCTTC
.	.	TRBV10-1	TRBJ2-3	CASSELRESFNTDTQYF	TGCGCCAGCAGTGAGCTACGGGAGTCATTCAACACAGATACGCAGTATTTT
.	TRBD2	TRBV11-1	TRBJ2-3	CASSFGRPYTDTQYF	TGTGCCAGCAGCTTCGGGAGGCCCTACACAGATACGCAGTATTTT
.	TRBD1	TRBV30	TRBJ2-7	CAWSIGTGGEYF	TGTGCCTGGAGTATCGGGACAGGGGGAGAGTACTTC
few	TRBD1	TRBV19	TRBJ1-1	CASSGTGFYTEAFF	TGTGCCAGTAGTGGGACAGGGTTTTACACTGAAGCTTTCTTT
.	.	TRBV7-8	TRBJ1-5	CASSPGRGGNQPQHF	TGTGCCAGCAGCCCGGGACGGGGGGGCAATCAGCCCCAGCATTTT
.	TRBD2	TRBV10-3	TRBJ2-3	CAISESPTSGVTDTQYF	TGTGCCATCAGTGAGTCCCCGACTAGCGGGGTCACAGATACGCAGTATTTT
.	TRBD2	TRBV15	TRBJ2-4	CATSRDRGLAGGLAKNIQYF	TGTGCCACCAGCAGGGACAGGGGATTAGCGGGAGGGCTAGCCAAAAACATTCAGTACTTC
.	TRBD2	TRBV5-6	TRBJ2-7	CASSSDGSGRGYEQYF	TGTGCCAGCAGCTCGGACGGGAGCGGGAGGGGGTACGAGCAGTACTTC
.	TRBD1	TRBV18	TRBJ1-2	CASSSGTAYGYTF	TGTGCCAGCTCATCCGGGACAGCCTATGGCTACACCTTC
once	.	TRBV3-1/TRBV3-2	TRBJ1-4	CASSQAFGGQKLFF	TGTGCCAGCAGCCAAGCCTTTGGCGGGCAAAAACTGTTTTTT
.	.	TRBV19	TRBJ2-3	CASSADTGGFTDTQYF	TGTGCCAGTAGTGCCGACACTGGCGGTTTCACAGATACGCAGTATTTT
.	.	TRBV7-2	TRBJ1-6	CASSLGGGELPLHF	TGTGCCAGCAGCTTAGGGGGGGGCGAGCTTCCCCTCCACTTT
.	.	TRBV19	TRBJ2-7	CASSHRDGSYEQYF	TGTGCCAGTAGTCATCGAGACGGGAGCTACGAGCAGTACTTC
.	TRBD1	TRBV19	TRBJ1-2	CASSTSQTGGLDGYTF	TGTGCCAGTAGTACCAGCCAGACAGGGGGTCTGGATGGCTACACCTTC
.	.	TRBV6-5	TRBJ2-2	CASRRSRVVAGELFF	TGTGCCAGTAGGAGATCCAGGGTTGTCGCCGGGGAGCTGTTTTTT
.	TRBD2	TRBV27	TRBJ2-7	CASSRSGNSYEQYF	TGTGCCAGCAGTCGAAGCGGGAACTCCTACGAGCAGTACTTC
.	TRBD1	TRBV4-2	TRBJ1-6	CASSPTGRNSPLHF	TGTGCCAGCAGCCCGACAGGGCGGAATTCACCCCTCCACTTT
.	TRBD1	TRBV10-3	TRBJ1-6	CAINSGQGANNSPLHF	TGTGCCATCAATTCGGGACAGGGGGCCAATAATTCACCCCTCCACTTT
.	.	TRBV11-2	TRBJ1-3	CASSWTGRAGAGNTIYF	TGTGCCAGCAGCTGGACGGGGCGGGCCGGCGCTGGAAACACCATATATTTT
.	TRBD1	TRBV7-9	TRBJ2-5	CASSLQGRETQYF	TGTGCCAGCAGCCTACAGGGGCGAGAGACCCAGTACTTC
once	.	TRBV3-1/TRBV3-2	TRBJ2-7	CASSRDLRREQYF	TGTGCCAGCAGCCGGGACCTTCGACGAGAGCAGTACTTC
.	TRBD2	TRBV4-3	TRBJ2-5	CASSQQRLAVGLGETQYF	TGCGCCAGCAGCCAGCAGCGACTAGCGGTTGGCCTGGGAGAGACCCAGTACTTC
.	TRBD1	TRBV28	TRBJ1-6	CASRNRGSNNSPLHF	TGTGCCAGCAGGAACAGGGGTTCGAATAATTCACCCCTCCACTTT
few	.	TRBV6-6	TRBJ2-7	CASTLDGYEQYF	TGTGCCAGCACCTTGGACGGCTACGAGCAGTACTTC
once	.	TRBV11-3	TRBJ2-3	CASSQRTGTDTQYF	TGTGCCAGCAGCCAACGGACTGGCACAGATACGCAGTATTTT
.	TRBD2	TRBV4-2	TRBJ2-7	CASSHEGLAGLYEQYF	TGTGCCAGCAGCCACGAAGGACTAGCGGGCCTTTACGAGCAGTACTTC
.	.	TRBV6-5	TRBJ2-1	CASSYRRTSYNEQFF	TGTGCCAGCAGTTACAGACGAACGTCCTACAATGAGCAGTTCTTC
.	.	TRBV10-1	TRBJ2-7	CASSDRGQFIHEQYF	TGCGCCAGCAGTGACAGGGGCCAATTCATCCACGAGCAGTACTTC
.	.	TRBV6-5	TRBJ2-5	CASSMDSQETQYF	TGTGCCAGCAGTATGGACAGCCAAGAGACCCAGTACTTC
.	.	TRBV7-9	TRBJ2-6	CASSSTRRISGANVLTF	TGTGCCAGCAGCTCCACACGACGGATCTCTGGGGCCAACGTCCTGACTTTC
.	TRBD1	TRBV6-1	TRBJ1-5	CASSTQGSNQPQHF	TGTGCCAGCAGTACACAGGGGAGCAATCAGCCCCAGCATTTT
.	.	TRBV7-8	TRBJ1-2	CASSLASAIGHGYTF	TGTGCCAGCAGCTTAGCATCGGCGATCGGGCACGGCTACACCTTC